This TCR beta chain is drawn from a study of CD8 T cell repertoires and HIV-1 epitope variants. For the study at large: Control wells had CMV/EBV/flu peptides, negative Ebola AY9, or no peptide.

Here immunoSEQ multiplex PCR was the method, and the copy in TCRdb shows in-frame clones only, minus some. Of about 95,000 clones listed, roughly four fifths were seen once; the top ten hold roughly 26%. Germline V gene lookup returns CDR1 LNHNV and CDR2 YYDKDF (reference sequence). The CDR3 has 14 amino acids. Trimming pared 5 bases from V and 3 bases from J, leaving 13 bases between. Sequenced input: uncultured baseline CD8+ T cells from peripheral blood mononuclear cells (PBMCs). The rearrangement links TRBV15 to TRBJ2-5; D ambiguous. The sequence was collected from a male donor with HIV. The CDR3 sequence is CATSGPWREETQYF. The CDR3 DNA follows: TGTGCCACCAGCGGCCCTTGGAGAGAAGAGACCCAGTACTTC.